Described below is a single T cell receptor (beta chain) sequence and its context. This entry belongs to a study of human T cells and chemical hapten exposure. About the study: Diphenylcyclopropenone was administered weekly to the scalp of patients throughout the roughly 25-week study.

The sample's time point: patch test 1, 2 weeks after DPC sensitization. Treatment meaning: therapeutic diphenylcyclopropenone sensitization with weekly scalp DPC. TCRdb reprocessed the RACE reads with MiXCR, giving one entry per CDR3 protein. The sample has some 400,000 distinct CDR3 sequences; roughly 5% are singletons. The sequencing used whole blood, collected in connection with sensitization to the hapten diphenylcyclopropenone (DPC). The clonotype was recovered from a woman in her forties or fifties with alopecia areata. Some clones in this sample may be carry-over from other donors' samples.

The CDR3 region is CASSMWGYNEQFF. CDR3 DNA: TGTGCCAGCAGTATGTGGGGGTACAATGAGCAGTTCTTC. The rearrangement links TRBV27 to TRBJ2-1; TRBD1 or TRBD2 may be the D gene (5 bases each). The length of the CDR3 is 13 residues. The germline V and J ends were trimmed by 5 bases and 4 bases, with 9 bases remaining between them. Germline CDR1 is MNHEY and CDR2 is SMNVEV (reference sequence).